This TCR beta chain emerged from a study of cytomegalovirus exposure and HLA in healthy donors. At the time of sampling, donors were nominally healthy, though unrecorded immune exposures were likely. Germline V gives CDR1 MNHEY, CDR2 SMNVEV (reference sequence). The CDR3 sequence is 15 residues long. Trimming at V came to 7 bases and at J to 2 bases, leaving 8 bases not matched to a gene. General study results and limits: Apart from CMV serostatus, no immune exposure information was available. Reports indicated that the classifier achieved high specificity and sensitivity in diagnosing cytomegalovirus status. Through in vitro validation, three CMV-associated chains were shown to be specific for CMV antigens.

The PCR employed 60 Vbeta primers together with 13 Jbeta primers. The data were produced by immunoSEQ multiplex PCR, yet TCRdb's version contains in-frame clones alone and is incomplete. Of about 77,000 clones in the sample, nearly 80% were seen once. Notes on this clone: Its cognate antigen is unknown.

The clonotype was recovered from a man aged 35 to 55 in good health and CMV-seronegative. The chain links TRBV27 to TRBJ2-7, with 10 nucleotides matching TRBD1. The sample comprised PBMCs. The CDR3 DNA follows: TGTGCCAGCATAGACGCGGACAGGGGGACCTACGAGCAGTACTTC. As protein: CASIDADRGTYEQYF.